The rows below give T cell receptor beta chains drawn from one sample of a study of lymphopenia after photon versus proton radiotherapy. Produced via immunoSEQ multiplex PCR; TCRdb's table is partial and in-frame only. In the table there are around 55,000 clones, roughly 80% of which are singletons. The sequenced sample was peripheral blood, obtained from a patient treated with proton-based radiotherapy. The origin of the receptors is a man between 60 and 75 years old with pancreatic cancer. Both conserved end residues are part of each CDR3. D genes are given only for firm matches. Rows may omit the clone size; those that give it use once, few, many or a size class.

>15|TRBV27|TRBJ1-2|-|TRBD1
TGTGCCAGCAGTTTGGGTTGGGGGGACAGGGATGGCTACACCTTC
CASSLGWGDRDGYTF
>16|TRBV27|TRBJ2-3|-|TRBD2
TGTGCCAGCAGTTTCGTGGGGGGGTTATACACAGATACGCAGTATTTT
CASSFVGGLYTDTQYF
>16|TRBV2|TRBJ1-1|-|-
TGTGCCAGCAGTGCGCCAAATGGCGGATTGAACACTGAAGCTTTCTTT
CASSAPNGGLNTEAFF
>14|TRBV28|TRBJ2-7|-|-
TGTGCCAGCAGTTTATCAGTTAGACCCTACGAGCAGTACTTC
CASSLSVRPYEQYF
>13|TRBV7-9|TRBJ2-7|-|-
TGTGCCAGCAGCTTAGTTTGGTCCTACGAGCAGTACTTC
CASSLVWSYEQYF
>13|TRBV4-3|TRBJ2-5|few|-
TGCGCCAGCAGCCAAGATCGGTCCAGGACCCAGTACTTC
CASSQDRSRTQYF
>13|TRBV6-1|TRBJ2-7|-|-
TGTGCCAGCAGCCCGGGAGATTTCTACGAGCAGTACTTC
CASSPGDFYEQYF
>16|TRBV27|TRBJ2-1|-|TRBD2
TGTGCCAGCAGTTCTGATGGGGGGAGGGGCTGGGATGAGCAGTTCTTC
CASSSDGGRGWDEQFF
>13|TRBV7-2|TRBJ2-3|-|-
TGTGCCAGCAGAGCGGCCAGCACAGATACGCAGTATTTT
CASRAASTDTQYF
>15|TRBV27|TRBJ2-1|-|-
TGTGCCAGCACTGAGACTAGAACCTTGGGGAATGAGCAGTTCTTC
CASTETRTLGNEQFF
>14|TRBV2|TRBJ1-1|-|TRBD1
TGTGCCACCGCGGTCCAGGGGGGGAAGACTGAAGCTTTCTTT
CATAVQGGKTEAFF
>13|TRBV11-2|TRBJ1-1|-|-
TGTGCCAGCAGCTTAATGGGGAGCGGGGAAGCTTTCTTT
CASSLMGSGEAFF
>15|TRBV4-2|TRBJ2-4|once|-
TGTGCCAGCAGCCAAGTTGTAGGTTCGGCGGACATTCAGTACTTC
CASSQVVGSADIQYF
>15|TRBV15|TRBJ2-2|-|-
TGTGCCACCAGCAGAGATAGGGCAGACACCGGGGAGCTGTTTTTT
CATSRDRADTGELFF
>14|TRBV5-3|TRBJ1-5|-|-
TGTGCCAGAAGCTTGGTAGCTTCCAATCAGCCCCAGCATTTT
CARSLVASNQPQHF
>13|TRBV9|TRBJ2-1|-|-
TGTGCCAGCAGCGTAGTCCAGAGCGGTGAGCAGTTCTTC
CASSVVQSGEQFF
>14|TRBV28|TRBJ2-1|once|-
TGTGCCAGCAGTTTAATTACAACAGCCAATGAGCAGTTCTTC
CASSLITTANEQFF
>15|TRBV28|TRBJ2-7|-|TRBD2
TGTGCCAGCAGTTCCCGAGCGGGACCCTATGGGGAGCAGTACTTC
CASSSRAGPYGEQYF
>11|TRBV7-7|TRBJ2-5|-|-
TGTGCTAGCACCTCTGGGAGAGAGCAGTACTTC
CASTSGREQYF
>14|TRBV27|TRBJ2-3|-|-
TGTGCCAGCAGTTTTTCCTCTGGGGCAGATACGCAGTATTTT
CASSFSSGADTQYF
>14|TRBV28|TRBJ1-1|-|-
TGTGCCAGCAGACCGACTACAGGAGTCACTGAAGCTTTCTTT
CASRPTTGVTEAFF
>14|TRBV7-2|TRBJ2-7|-|TRBD1
TGTACCAGCAACCCCGGGACAGGGGGGTCCGAGCAGTACTTC
CTSNPGTGGSEQYF
>14|TRBV19|TRBJ2-2|-|TRBD1
TGTGCCAGTACCGGGACAGGTGACACCGGGGAGCTGTTTTTT
CASTGTGDTGELFF
>15|TRBV6-6|TRBJ1-4|once|-
TGTGCCAGCAGTTACTTGGGGATCAGGAGTGAAAAACTGTTTTTT
CASSYLGIRSEKLFF
>15|TRBV12-2|TRBJ2-2|-|-
TGTGCAAGTCGCCCCTTGGGACAGGGGATCCGGGGAGCTGTTTTT
CASRPLGQGIRGAVF
>16|TRBV7-8|TRBJ2-1|-|TRBD2
TGTGCCAGCAGCATCAGTAGCGGGAGTGGATACAATGAGCAGTTCTTC
CASSISSGSGYNEQFF
>15|TRBV19|TRBJ1-1|-|-
TGTGCCAGTAGCACAGGGAGGCATCTGAACACTGAAGCTTTCTTT
CASSTGRHLNTEAFF
>14|TRBV15|TRBJ1-1|-|-
TGTGCCACCAGCAGAGATAGGGTTATCACTGAAGCTTTCTTT
CATSRDRVITEAFF
>16|TRBV9|TRBJ2-1|once|TRBD1
TGTGCCAGCAGCCTTGGGACAGCCGGGGTGGACAATGAGCAGTTCTTC
CASSLGTAGVDNEQFF
>13|TRBV18|TRBJ2-7|-|TRBD2
TGTGCCAGCTCACCCCGGGGGGCCTACGAGCAGTACTTC
CASSPRGAYEQYF
>11|TRBV6-6|TRBJ2-3|-|-
TGTGCCAGCACGACTAGAGATACGCAGTATTTT
CASTTRDTQYF
>13|TRBV28|TRBJ2-1|-|-
TGTGCCAGCAGTGCGGGAAACTACAATGAGCAGTTCTTC
CASSAGNYNEQFF
>12|TRBV7-9|TRBJ2-7|-|TRBD2
TGTGCCAGCTCCGCCGGCGGGGGAGGGCAGTACTTC
CASSAGGGGQYF
>17|TRBV4-1|TRBJ1-3|once|-
TGCGCCAGCAGCCAAGATTGGAGCGGAGGCTCTGGAAACACCATATATTTT
CASSQDWSGGSGNTIYF
>11|TRBV20-1|TRBJ2-7|once|-
TGCAGTGCTAGGGGGAACTACGAGCAGTACTTC
CSARGNYEQYF
>15|TRBV2|TRBJ2-5|-|TRBD1
TGTGCCAGCAGAAATACAGGGGGCGGGGGAGAGACCCAGTACTTC
CASRNTGGGGETQYF
>14|TRBV14|TRBJ1-2|-|-
TGTGCCAGCAGCTTGGCACAGGGTGCTCGGGGCTACACCTTC
CASSLAQGARGYTF
>15|TRBV4-3|TRBJ2-2|-|-
TGCGCCAGCAGCCAAGTTGTCCACGACACCGGGGAGCTGTTTTTT
CASSQVVHDTGELFF
>15|TRBV6-1|TRBJ2-6|-|TRBD1
TGTGCCAGCAGCGCCGGGACAGCAGGGGCCAACGTCCTGACTTTC
CASSAGTAGANVLTF
>14|TRBV9|TRBJ2-7|once|TRBD1
TGTGCCAGCAGTCGTGGACAGGGTCTCTACGAGCAGTACTTC
CASSRGQGLYEQYF
>13|TRBV5-6|TRBJ1-2|-|-
TGTGCCAGCAGCCTTACGGGGAGCTATGGCTACACCTTC
CASSLTGSYGYTF
>15|TRBV4-3|TRBJ2-3|-|-
TGCGCCAGCAGCCAAGACATTAGGGCCACAGATACGCAGTATTTT
CASSQDIRATDTQYF
>15|TRBV29-1|TRBJ2-5|-|-
TGCAGCGTTCTCGGGAGTTCCCGCGAAGGGGAGACCCAGTACTTC
CSVLGSSREGETQYF
>16|TRBV6-5|TRBJ2-7|-|-
TGTGCCAGCAGTTTTTCACCTCGAGGAAACTCCTACGAGCAGTACTTC
CASSFSPRGNSYEQYF
>14|TRBV28|TRBJ1-5|-|TRBD1
TGTGCCAGCAGTCTGACAGGGGGATATCAGCCCCAGCATTTT
CASSLTGGYQPQHF
>21|TRBV28|TRBJ2-3|-|TRBD2
TGTGCCAGCAGCAACCCATGGGATGGACTAGCGGGAGGGGGGGGCACAGATACGCAGTATTTT
CASSNPWDGLAGGGGTDTQYF
>16|TRBV9|TRBJ2-2|-|TRBD2
TGTGCCAGCAGCCCGAGAGGGACGGGAGGCCACGGGGAGCTGTTTTTT
CASSPRGTGGHGELFF
>14|TRBV28|TRBJ2-2|-|-
TGTGCCAGCAGCTCCGTAGGTATCGCCGGGGAGCTGTTTTTT
CASSSVGIAGELFF
>18|TRBV30|TRBJ2-5|-|-
TGTGCCTGGAGTGGGTTTTCGGTCCACAGCCTGTTCCAAGAGACCCAGTACTTC
CAWSGFSVHSLFQETQYF
>18|TRBV15|TRBJ2-2|-|TRBD1
TGTGCCACCAGCCCCCAAAGGACAGGGAGCGCGGGCACCGGGGAGCTGTTTTTT
CATSPQRTGSAGTGELFF
>15|TRBV2|TRBJ1-2|few|-
TGTGCCAGCAGTGACCAGGGAGGCAGTCGAAGGGGCTACACCTTC
CASSDQGGSRRGYTF